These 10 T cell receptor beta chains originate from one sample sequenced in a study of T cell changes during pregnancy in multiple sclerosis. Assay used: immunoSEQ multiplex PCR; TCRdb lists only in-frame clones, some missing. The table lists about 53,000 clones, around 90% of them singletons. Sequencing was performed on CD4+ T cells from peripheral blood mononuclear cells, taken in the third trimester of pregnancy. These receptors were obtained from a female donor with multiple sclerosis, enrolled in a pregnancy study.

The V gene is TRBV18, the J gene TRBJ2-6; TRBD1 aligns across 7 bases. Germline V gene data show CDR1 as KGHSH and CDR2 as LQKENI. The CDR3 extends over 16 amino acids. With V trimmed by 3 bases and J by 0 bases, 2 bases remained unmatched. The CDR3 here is CASSPGQRSGANVLTF. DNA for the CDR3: TGTGCCAGCTCACCGGGACAGCGCTCTGGGGCCAACGTCCTGACTTTC.

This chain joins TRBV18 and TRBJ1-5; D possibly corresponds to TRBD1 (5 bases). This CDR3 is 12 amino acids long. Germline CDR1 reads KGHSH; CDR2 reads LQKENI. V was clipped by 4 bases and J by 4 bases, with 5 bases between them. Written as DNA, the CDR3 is TGTGCCAGCTCACGACAGAATCAGCCCCAGCATTTT. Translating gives CASSRQNQPQHF.

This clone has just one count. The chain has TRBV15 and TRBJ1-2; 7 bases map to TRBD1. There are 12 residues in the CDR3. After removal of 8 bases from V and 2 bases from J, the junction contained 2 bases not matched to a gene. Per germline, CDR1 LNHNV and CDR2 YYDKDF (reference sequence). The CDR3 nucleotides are TGTGCCACCCAGGGGGAGAACTATGGCTACACCTTC. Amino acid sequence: CATQGENYGYTF.

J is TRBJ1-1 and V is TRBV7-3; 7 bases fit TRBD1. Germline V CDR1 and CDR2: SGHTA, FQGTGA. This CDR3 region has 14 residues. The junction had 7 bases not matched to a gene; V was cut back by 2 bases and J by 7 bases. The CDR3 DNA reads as TGTGCCAGCAGCTTAGGGGATACAGGGGATGAAGCTTTCTTT. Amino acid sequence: CASSLGDTGDEAFF.

The CDR3 here is CASSLSGTGVRIEQFF. The CDR3 coding sequence is TGTGCCAGCAGCTTATCCGGGACAGGGGTAAGGATCGAGCAGTTCTTC. The chain links TRBV7-3 to TRBJ2-1; TRBD1 matches at 10 bases. This CDR3 contains 16 residues. Per germline, CDR1 SGHTA and CDR2 FQGTGA. V gave up 2 bases and J gave up 10 bases; unmatched junction bases: 11.

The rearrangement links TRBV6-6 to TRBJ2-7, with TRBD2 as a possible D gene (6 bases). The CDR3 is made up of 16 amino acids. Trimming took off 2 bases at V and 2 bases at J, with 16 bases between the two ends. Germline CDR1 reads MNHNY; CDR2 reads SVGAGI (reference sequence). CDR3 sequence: CASSYPGFGGTYEQYF. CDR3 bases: TGTGCCAGCAGTTACCCGGGGTTCGGGGGAACCTACGAGCAGTACTTC.

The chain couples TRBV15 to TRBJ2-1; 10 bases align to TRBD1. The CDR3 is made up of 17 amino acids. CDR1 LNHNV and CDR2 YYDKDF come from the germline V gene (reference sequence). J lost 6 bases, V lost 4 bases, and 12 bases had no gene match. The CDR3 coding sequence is TGTGCCACCAGCAAACCGACGATAGGGACAGGGGCCAATGAGCAGTTCTTC. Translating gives CATSKPTIGTGANEQFF.

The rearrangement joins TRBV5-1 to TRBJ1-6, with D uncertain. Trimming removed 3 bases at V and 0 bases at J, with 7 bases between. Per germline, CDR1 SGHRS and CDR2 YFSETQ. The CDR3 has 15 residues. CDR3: CASSSGLSYNSPLHF. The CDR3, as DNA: TGCGCCAGCAGCTCCGGACTCTCCTATAATTCACCCCTCCACTTT.

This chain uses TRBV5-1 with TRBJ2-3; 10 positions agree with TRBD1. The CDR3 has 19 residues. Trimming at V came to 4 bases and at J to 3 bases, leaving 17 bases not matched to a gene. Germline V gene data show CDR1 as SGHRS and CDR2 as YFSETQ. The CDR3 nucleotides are TGCGCCAGCAGCACACAGACAGGGGGCATTCCGGGTACGACAGATACGCAGTATTTT. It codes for CASSTQTGGIPGTTDTQYF.

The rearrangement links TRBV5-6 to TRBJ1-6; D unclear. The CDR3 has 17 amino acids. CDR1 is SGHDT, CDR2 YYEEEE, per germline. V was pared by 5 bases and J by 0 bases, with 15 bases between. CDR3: CASSRSVLTSYNSPLHF. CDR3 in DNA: TGTGCCAGCAGTAGGAGCGTCCTGACCTCCTATAATTCACCCCTCCACTTT.